Each of the 11 T cell receptor beta chains below was sequenced from the same sample in a study of radiation and T cells in renal cell carcinoma. Time point here: blood 4 weeks post-SBRT, at nephrectomy. Treatment described: 15 Gy SBRT to primary tumor, nephrectomy 4 weeks later. The assay was immunoSEQ multiplex PCR, and TCRdb's table has in-frame clones only and misses some. The table lists about 40,000 clones, around four fifths of them singletons, with 25% to 30% in the top ten. The material sequenced was blood, taken from a patient whose treatment included radiotherapy and nephrectomy. All receptors derive from a woman aged 70-85 years with renal cell carcinoma.

The chain links TRBV7-9 to TRBJ1-1, with D unresolved. Germline CDR1 and CDR2: SEHNR and FQNEAQ (reference sequence). CDR3 size: 13 residues. V dropped 3 bases and J dropped 1 base, with 6 bases sitting between them. The CDR3 region has the DNA TGTGCCAGCAGCTTTCCAGGGAACACTGAAGCTTTCTTT. This codes for CASSFPGNTEAFF.

The V call is TRBV7-2, the J call TRBJ2-1; D might be TRBD1 (6 bases). The CDR3 totals 15 residues. Germline V gives CDR1 SGHTA, CDR2 FQGNSA. The V end lost 5 bases, the J end lost 0 bases, and 11 bases lay between the germline ends. The CDR3 loop reads CASSPLDSSYNEQFF. The CDR3, as DNA: TGTGCCAGCAGCCCTTTGGACAGCTCCTACAATGAGCAGTTCTTC.

The chain uses TRBV5-6 and TRBJ1-5; D might be TRBD1 (6 bases). Germline V gives CDR1 SGHDT, CDR2 YYEEEE. CDR3 length: 17 residues. V was cut by 1 base and J by 0 bases, with 14 bases left in between. The CDR3 sequence: CASSLWEGDGSNQPQHF. The CDR3 DNA is TGTGCCAGCAGCTTGTGGGAGGGGGATGGTAGCAATCAGCCCCAGCATTTT.

The chain links TRBV6-5 to TRBJ1-1; 7 bases align to TRBD1. Trimming removed 5 bases from V and 5 bases from J; junction bases left unmatched: 11. The CDR3 has 15 amino acids. The germline V gene encodes CDR1 MNHEY and CDR2 SVGAGI. Here the CDR3 reads CASSNKGAMVTEAFF. CDR3 bases: TGTGCCAGCAGTAATAAGGGGGCGATGGTTACTGAAGCTTTCTTT.

The CDR3 nucleotides read TGTGCCAGCAGCCCGTGGACAGGGGAAGGCACTGAAGCTTTCTTT. Translating gives CASSPWTGEGTEAFF. The chain carries TRBV7-8 and TRBJ1-1, with 9 bases that match TRBD1. Germline CDR1 and CDR2: SGHVS and FQNEAQ. With 5 bases clipped from V and 4 bases from J, the junction kept 8 bases outside the gene matches. This CDR3 is 15 amino acids long. Based on the CDR3 plus reference TRBV7-8 and TRBJ1-1, the full variable domain is GAGVSQSPRYKVAKRGQDVALRCDPISGHVSLFWYQQALGQGPEFLTYFQNEAQLDKSGLPSDRFFAERPEGSVSTLKIQRTQQEDSAVYLCASSPWTGEGTEAFFGQGTRLTVV.

This clone was recorded once. The genes are TRBV6-5 and TRBJ1-6; D remains unclear. V was pared by 0 bases and J by 8 bases, with 11 bases between. The CDR3 is 15 residues long. CDR1 is MNHEY, CDR2 SVGAGI, per germline. CDR3 sequence reads: CASSYSGRVDSPLHF. DNA of the CDR3: TGTGCCAGCAGTTACTCTGGGCGGGTGGATTCACCCCTCCACTTT.

This clone showed up just a few times. CDR3 in amino acids: CASSPGLGEAFF. The CDR3 DNA reads TGTGCCAGTAGCCCCGGGCTCGGTGAAGCTTTCTTT. The rearrangement links TRBV19 to TRBJ1-1; no clear D gene. CDR3 length equals 12 residues. Germline V lookup: CDR1 LNHDA, CDR2 SQIVND (reference sequence). Deletions cut 6 bases from V and 7 bases from J, with 12 bases between.

This clone was counted a single time. The chain couples TRBV10-3 to TRBJ1-4; D is unclear. The V end lost 4 bases, the J end lost 3 bases, and 3 bases lay between the germline ends. CDR3 length: 12 residues. The germline V gene encodes CDR1 ENHRY and CDR2 SYGVKD. The CDR3 sequence is CAISAPNEKLFF. In nucleotides, the CDR3 is TGTGCCATCAGTGCCCCTAATGAAAAACTGTTTTTT.

The chain carries TRBV27 and TRBJ2-1; 10 bases are shared with TRBD2. J was trimmed by 9 bases and V by 7 bases; bases with no gene match: 12. Germline CDR1 and CDR2: MNHEY and SMNVEV (reference sequence). CDR3 length equals 15 residues. CDR3 bases: TGTGCCAGCACAGGGTGGGCTAGCGGGGGAAGTGAGCAGTTCTTC. It codes for CASTGWASGGSEQFF.

This clone was counted only a few times. V is TRBV27 and J is TRBJ1-5; 7 bases are shared with TRBD1. The junction had 3 bases not matched to a gene; V was cut back by 4 bases and J by 3 bases. The V gene's germline CDR1 is MNHEY and CDR2 SMNVEV (reference sequence). This CDR3 has 14 residues. The CDR3 region is CASSSDRVNQPQHF. The CDR3, as DNA: TGTGCCAGCAGTTCAGACAGGGTCAATCAGCCCCAGCATTTT.

The chain is built from TRBV10-3 and TRBJ1-1; D not resolved. The V end was cut by 4 bases, the J end by 1 base, with 7 bases between. CDR3 length equals 13 residues. The germline V gene has CDR1 ENHRY and CDR2 SYGVKD. CDR3 bases: TGTGCCATCAGTGTGGAAACGAACACTGAAGCTTTCTTT. It codes for CAISVETNTEAFF.